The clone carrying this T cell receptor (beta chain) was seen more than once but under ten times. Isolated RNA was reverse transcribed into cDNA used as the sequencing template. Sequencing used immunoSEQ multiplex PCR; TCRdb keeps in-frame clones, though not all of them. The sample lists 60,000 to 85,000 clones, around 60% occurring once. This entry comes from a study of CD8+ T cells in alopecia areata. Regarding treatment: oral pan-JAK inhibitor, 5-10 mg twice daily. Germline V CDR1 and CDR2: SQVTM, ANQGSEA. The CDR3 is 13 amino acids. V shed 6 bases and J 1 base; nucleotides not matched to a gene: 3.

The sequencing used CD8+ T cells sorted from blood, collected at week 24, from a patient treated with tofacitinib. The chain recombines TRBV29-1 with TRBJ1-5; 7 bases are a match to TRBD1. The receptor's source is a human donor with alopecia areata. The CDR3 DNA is TGCAGCGTCGCACAGGGGAGCAATCAGCCCCAGCATTTT. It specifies CSVAQGSNQPQHF.